The 26 T cell receptor beta chains listed next were all sequenced from one sample in a study of early T cells in non-severe SARS-CoV-2 infection. TCRdb fed the 5' RACE reads into MiXCR, producing one record per CDR3 protein. The data contain almost 85,000 distinct CDR3 sequences, about 12% of them seen just once; the ten biggest clones take up under 3%. Sequenced sample: whole blood. These receptor sequences come from an adult who was a healthcare worker with PCR-confirmed SARS-CoV-2 infection or an uninfected control (not recorded which).

V is TRBV11-2 and J is TRBJ1-2; unclear D gene. Germline CDR1 is SGHAT and CDR2 is FQNNGV. This CDR3 comprises 11 residues. Trimming took off 5 bases at V and 7 bases at J, with 8 bases between the two ends. Here the CDR3 DNA reads TGTGCCAGCAGCCACATCTTTGGCTACACCTTC. Its protein product is CASSHIFGYTF.

This clonotype has ten or more counts. V is TRBV6-5 and J is TRBJ1-1; possibly TRBD1 for D (6 bases). Trimming cost V 4 bases and J 6 bases, with 18 bases left between them. CDR1 is MNHEY, CDR2 SVGAGI, per germline. The CDR3 runs 15 residues. CDR3 region: CASSSLTGITPEAFF. CDR3 coding DNA: TGTGCCAGCAGTTCCTTGACAGGAATAACTCCTGAAGCTTTCTTT.

This clonotype was seen repeatedly, ten times or more. This chain joins TRBV7-2 and TRBJ2-1, with TRBD2 identical over 10 bases. The CDR3 loop spans 14 amino acids. Trimming cost V 6 bases and J 7 bases; bases outside gene matches: 6. Germline CDR1 is SGHTA and CDR2 is FQGNSA. The CDR3 here is CASRERGGSNEQFF. CDR3 DNA sequence: TGTGCCAGCAGAGAGCGGGGGGGCTCGAATGAGCAGTTCTTC.

The chain carries TRBV6-5 and TRBJ2-5, with D unclear. The V gene's germline CDR1 is MNHEY and CDR2 SVGAGI. V was cut by 0 bases and J by 2 bases, with 10 bases left in between. The CDR3 length is 15 residues. The CDR3 protein is CASSYSRLTQETQYF. In nucleotides, the CDR3 is TGTGCCAGCAGTTACTCCCGGCTTACTCAAGAGACCCAGTACTTC.

The genes are TRBV9 and TRBJ1-3, with D unresolved. The CDR3 contains 14 residues. The germline CDR1 and CDR2 sequences are SGDLS and YYNGEE. The V gene lost 4 bases and the J gene lost 1 base, with 9 bases spanning the gap. The CDR3 sequence: CASSSLGSGNTIYF. CDR3 DNA: TGTGCCAGCAGCTCGCTCGGATCTGGAAACACCATATATTTT. The full variable domain, with the rest looked up from reference TRBV9 and TRBJ1-3, is DSGVTQTPKHLITATGQRVTLRCSPRSGDLSVYWYQQSLDQGLQFLIQYYNGEERAKGNILERFSAQQFPDLHSELNLSSLELGDSALYFCASSSLGSGNTIYFGEGSWLTVV.

This clonotype was detected only a few times. J is TRBJ2-7 and V is TRBV7-8, with 9 bases fitting TRBD2. The CDR3 sequence is 15 residues long. V lost 5 bases, J lost 1 base, and 6 bases stayed unmatched. CDR1 and CDR2 from the germline V gene are SGHVS and FQNEAQ. CDR3 nucleotide sequence: TGTGCCAGCAGCCTTCCGGGACTAGCTTCCTACGAGCAGTACTTC. Translated, it gives CASSLPGLASYEQYF.

In its sample, this clonotype was seen many times. The V call is TRBV10-3, the J call TRBJ2-3, with D possibly called TRBD1 or TRBD2 (6 bases each). The ends were cut back, 0 bases at V and 2 bases at J, with 9 bases in the middle. Germline V lookup: CDR1 ENHRY, CDR2 SYGVKD. The CDR3 contains 15 residues. The CDR3 region is CAISESRGDTDTQYF. The CDR3 coding sequence is TGTGCCATCAGTGAGTCGAGGGGGGACACAGATACGCAGTATTTT.

V and J are TRBV28 and TRBJ1-2; D ambiguous. V shed 5 bases and J shed 8 bases, with 18 bases lying between them. CDR1 is MDHEN and CDR2 is SYDVKM in the germline V gene. The CDR3 totals 14 residues. DNA of the CDR3: TGTGCCAGCAGTCCCCGGACGGGCCCCGTAGGCTACACCTTC. As protein: CASSPRTGPVGYTF.

The gene calls are TRBV7-2 and TRBJ2-1; possible D gene TRBD2, 6 bases. The germline V gene has CDR1 SGHTA and CDR2 FQGNSA. The CDR3 consists of 15 residues. Trimming pared 1 base from V and 4 bases from J, leaving 11 bases between. This CDR3 reads CASSLGGSGYNEQFF. The CDR3 nucleotides read TGTGCCAGCAGCTTAGGGGGTAGCGGATACAATGAGCAGTTCTTC.

The rearrangement uses TRBV3-1 and TRBJ2-1; D not certain. The length of the CDR3 is 12 residues. Germline values: CDR1 LGHDT, CDR2 YNNKEL (reference sequence). V lost 2 bases and J 9 bases, leaving 8 bases between the germline ends. CDR3 amino acids: CASSQWGSEQFF. CDR3 in DNA: TGTGCCAGCAGCCAATGGGGATCTGAGCAGTTCTTC.

The chain carries TRBV12-3 or TRBV12-4 and TRBJ2-5, with D hard to call. This CDR3 has 12 amino acids. The V end lost 8 bases, the J end lost 5 bases, and 12 bases lay between the germline ends. CDR3 sequence (DNA): TGTGCCAGCGGTCCTTGGAGTGAGACCCAGTACTTC. Amino acid sequence: CASGPWSETQYF.

This clonotype was counted at least ten times. The chain uses TRBV15 and TRBJ2-7; no clear D gene. Germline CDR1 is LNHNV and CDR2 is YYDKDF (reference sequence). CDR3 size: 14 residues. The ends were cut back, 0 bases at V and 3 bases at J, with 9 bases in the middle. CDR3 nucleotide sequence: TGTGCCACCAGCAGAGATTCGGCTGTCTACGAGCAGTACTTC. Protein sequence: CATSRDSAVYEQYF.

This clonotype was picked up many times. The chain joins TRBV20-1 to TRBJ2-1; D gene ambiguous. The CDR3 loop spans 15 amino acids. V dropped 0 bases and J dropped 0 bases, with 9 bases sitting between them. Germline V gene sequence: CDR1 DFQATT, CDR2 SNEGSKA (reference sequence). DNA for the CDR3: TGCAGTGCTAGAGATAAGGCCGACTCCTACAATGAGCAGTTCTTC. Protein sequence: CSARDKADSYNEQFF.

This clonotype has ten or more counts. The gene calls are TRBV12-3 or TRBV12-4 and TRBJ2-3; 8 nucleotides match TRBD2. V lost 5 bases to trimming and J lost 7 bases; unmatched junction nucleotides: 17. The CDR3 totals 17 residues. The CDR3 here is CASSATKGRAGEYTQYF. CDR3 DNA: TGTGCCAGCAGTGCCACCAAGGGGCGAGCGGGGGAGTATACGCAGTATTTT.

The CDR3 DNA reads TGTGCCAGCAGCCCGGGACAGGTTAACTATGGCTACACCTTC. Translated, it gives CASSPGQVNYGYTF. The chain is built from TRBV12-3 or TRBV12-4 and TRBJ1-2, with 8 bases matching TRBD1. V lost 6 bases to trimming and J lost 1 base; unmatched junction nucleotides: 4. The CDR3 spans 14 residues.

As regards this clonotype: One end of the junction fails to match germline, which may point to a read error. The chain combines TRBV15 with TRBJ2-7; 8 nucleotides align to TRBD1. Per the germline V gene, CDR1 is LNHNV and CDR2 is YYDKDF (reference sequence). The CDR3 is made up of 14 amino acids. The CDR3 reads CATSRDRGLDEQYF. In DNA form, the CDR3 reads TGTGCCACCAGCCGAGACAGGGGTTTAGACGAGCAGTACTTC.

The CDR3 bases are TGTGCCACTAGCTTGCGCCGGGACAGGGTGCACGAGCAGTACTTC. Translated, it gives CATSLRRDRVHEQYF. The rearrangement links TRBV19 to TRBJ2-7, with 9 bases fitting TRBD1. V was pared by 10 bases and J by 5 bases, with 15 bases of the junction left unmatched. There are 15 residues in the CDR3. The V gene's germline CDR1 is LNHDA and CDR2 SQIVND (reference sequence). The variable domain in full, with the rest retrieved from reference TRBV19 and TRBJ2-7, is DGGITQSPKYLFRKEGQNVTLSCEQNLNHDAMYWYRQDPGQGLRLIYYSQIVNDFQKGDIAEGYSVSREKKESFPLTVTSAQKNPTAFYLCATSLRRDRVHEQYFGPGTRLTVT.

This clonotype was counted many times. V usage is TRBV2 and J usage is TRBJ2-1, with TRBD2 identical over 10 bases. Germline V lookup: CDR1 SNHLY, CDR2 FYNNEI. The CDR3 runs to 17 residues. The V gene end was trimmed by 1 base and the J gene end by 5 bases; junction bases not matched to a gene: 8. In DNA, the CDR3 is TGTGCCAGCAGTGAAGGAGTAGCGGGAGGATTAGACAATGAGCAGTTCTTC. Its protein product is CASSEGVAGGLDNEQFF.

The V gene is TRBV10-3, the J gene TRBJ2-1; 8 bases agree with TRBD1. This CDR3 is 18 amino acids long. J lost 1 base, V lost 4 bases, and 12 bases had no gene match. From germline, CDR1 is ENHRY and CDR2 SYGVKD. CDR3 protein: CAISAGIRTGMSYNEQFF. CDR3 DNA sequence: TGTGCCATCAGTGCGGGGATCCGGACAGGGATGTCCTACAATGAGCAGTTCTTC.

This clonotype was recorded at least ten times. The chain links TRBV29-1 to TRBJ1-1, with a tentative D call TRBD1 (5 bases). V lost 8 bases to trimming and J lost 2 bases, with 15 bases between them. The germline gives CDR1 SQVTM, CDR2 ANQGSEA. This CDR3 comprises 13 residues. The CDR3 DNA reads as TGCAGCTCCTCCGGGGCTATTAACACTGAAGCTTTCTTT. Protein sequence: CSSSGAINTEAFF. The full variable domain, in which reference TRBV29-1 and TRBJ1-1 provide the parts outside the CDR3, is SAVISQKPSRDICQRGTSLTIQCQVDSQVTMMFWYRQQPGQSLTLIATANQGSEATYESGFVIDKFPISRPNLTFSTLTVSNMSPEDSSIYLCSSSGAINTEAFFGQGTRLTVV.

This rearrangement joins TRBV11-3 to TRBJ2-2; unclear D gene. This CDR3 is built from 14 residues. V shed 2 bases and J shed 4 bases, with 8 bases lying between them. CDR1 is SGHNT and CDR2 is YENEEA in the germline V gene. CDR3 DNA sequence: TGTGCCAGCAGCTTATTTAAGGGCACCGGGGAGCTGTTTTTT. Translating it yields CASSLFKGTGELFF.

This clonotype was picked up a small number of times. The V gene is TRBV9, the J gene TRBJ1-2; TRBD1 agrees at 7 bases. Germline V gene data show CDR1 as SGDLS and CDR2 as YYNGEE. V shed 4 bases and J 4 bases; nucleotides not matched to a gene: 10. This CDR3 has 15 residues. The CDR3 nucleotides read TGTGCCAGCAGCCCCATAACAGGGGAAAGCTATGGCTACACCTTC. Translating gives CASSPITGESYGYTF.

This clonotype was counted ten times or more. The V gene is TRBV7-8, the J gene TRBJ2-7, with 8 bases identical to TRBD2. CDR3 length: 14 amino acids. J gave up 0 bases and V 8 bases, and 6 bases lay outside the gene matches. CDR1 and CDR2 from the germline V gene are SGHVS and FQNEAQ. The CDR3 sequence: CASGKAGGSYEQYF. CDR3 coding DNA: TGTGCCAGCGGGAAGGCGGGGGGCTCCTACGAGCAGTACTTC.

In its sample, this clonotype was seen many times. The V call is TRBV3-1, the J call TRBJ2-7; D perhaps matches TRBD2 (5 bases). CDR3 length equals 13 residues. Deletions cut 4 bases from V and 4 bases from J, with 11 bases between. The germline V gene encodes CDR1 LGHDT and CDR2 YNNKEL (reference sequence). CDR3 amino acids: CASSPGRRYEQYF. As DNA, the CDR3 is TGTGCCAGCAGCCCAGGACGGAGGTACGAGCAGTACTTC.

This clonotype has only a few counts. The V and J genes are TRBV14 and TRBJ1-2; D perhaps matches TRBD1 (5 bases). The CDR3 consists of 14 residues. The ends were cut back, 0 bases at V and 5 bases at J, with 10 bases in the middle. Germline assignment: CDR1 SGHDN and CDR2 FVKESK. CDR3 protein: CASSQEAGRYGYTF. The CDR3 bases are TGTGCCAGCAGCCAAGAAGCGGGACGGTATGGCTACACCTTC.

This sequence joins TRBV10-3 and TRBJ2-5; perhaps TRBD2 as D (5 bases). Per the germline V gene, CDR1 is ENHRY and CDR2 is SYGVKD. The CDR3 contains 12 residues. The germline V and J ends were trimmed by 3 bases and 5 bases, with 7 bases remaining between them. CDR3 protein: CAISERRETQYF. Written as DNA, the CDR3 is TGTGCCATCAGTGAAAGGAGGGAGACCCAGTACTTC.